This passage covers 24 T cell receptor beta chains from one sample sequenced in a study of human T cells and chemical hapten exposure. Time point noted: patch test 1, 2 weeks after DPC sensitization. Treatment described: therapeutic diphenylcyclopropenone sensitization with weekly scalp DPC. Using its own MiXCR run on the RACE reads, TCRdb lists one record per CDR3 protein. The table has tens of thousands of distinct CDR3 sequences, 8% to 11% seen once; the top ten hold roughly 2.4%. Sequenced here: whole blood, sampled in connection with sensitization to the hapten diphenylcyclopropenone (DPC). Receptor source: a man aged 35-49 years with alopecia areata. Some clones in this sample may be carry-over from other donors' samples.

This clonotype has just a few counts. The genes are TRBV28 and TRBJ1-6; no definite D call. The germline V gene encodes CDR1 MDHEN and CDR2 SYDVKM. The germline V and J ends were trimmed by 4 bases and 14 bases, with 18 bases remaining between them. The CDR3 is 14 amino acids. CDR3 residues: CASSSGLARVALHF. The CDR3 coding sequence is TGTGCCAGCAGTTCCGGATTGGCCCGAGTCGCCCTCCACTTT.

This chain connects TRBV7-8 to TRBJ2-1; TRBD2 matches at 9 bases. This CDR3 is built from 14 residues. Germline loops: CDR1 SGHVS, CDR2 FQNEAQ. The ends lost 6 bases at V and 7 bases at J; junction bases unmatched: 7. In nucleotides, the CDR3 is TGTGCCAGCAGTCGTAGCGGGAGTGGTAATGAGCAGTTCTTC. Translating it yields CASSRSGSGNEQFF.

This clonotype was picked up many times. The CDR3: CSARGTSGPYEQYF. Here the CDR3 DNA reads TGCAGTGCTAGAGGGACTAGCGGTCCCTACGAGCAGTACTTC. This chain joins TRBV20-1 and TRBJ2-7, with 10 bases fitting TRBD2. The CDR3 is 14 residues long. Trimming removed 1 base from V and 2 bases from J; junction bases left unmatched: 2. In germline, CDR1 is DFQATT, CDR2 SNEGSKA (reference sequence).

This clonotype appeared many times. J is TRBJ1-2 and V is TRBV29-1; D is possibly TRBD1 (5 bases). The V end lost 8 bases, the J end lost 8 bases, and 24 bases lay between the germline ends. From germline, CDR1 is SQVTM and CDR2 ANQGSEA. The CDR3 length is 14 residues. The DNA of the CDR3 is TGCAGCCTGATCGCGGGGGAAGGGAGTAAGGGCTACACCTTC. Its translation is CSLIAGEGSKGYTF.

This clonotype has just a few counts. The chain joins TRBV7-2 to TRBJ2-3, with TRBD2 matching over 7 bases. After removal of 2 bases from V and 0 bases from J, the junction contained 14 bases not matched to a gene. CDR1 is SGHTA, CDR2 FQGNSA, per germline. This CDR3 contains 19 residues. CDR3 amino acids: CASSLYGRGRAVSTDTQYF. The CDR3 DNA sequence: TGTGCCAGCAGCTTATATGGTCGGGGGAGGGCGGTAAGCACAGATACGCAGTATTTT.

DNA of the CDR3: TGTGCCAGCAGCCGGGACGGACACGAGCAGTACTTC. Protein: CASSRDGHEQYF. The J gene is TRBJ2-7, the V gene TRBV6-2 or TRBV6-3; possibly TRBD1 or TRBD2 for D (5 bases each). Trimming took off 6 bases at V and 5 bases at J, with 11 bases between the two ends. The CDR3 loop spans 12 amino acids. In germline, CDR1 is MNHEY, CDR2 SVGEGT.

The chain recombines TRBV9 with TRBJ2-3; TRBD1 agrees at 11 bases. The CDR3 sequence is 16 residues long. CDR1 is SGDLS, CDR2 YYNGEE, per germline. Trimming at V came to 3 bases and at J to 2 bases, leaving 5 bases not matched to a gene. The CDR3 sequence is CASSGGTGGFTDTQYF. The CDR3 nucleotides are TGTGCCAGCAGCGGAGGGACAGGGGGTTTCACAGATACGCAGTATTTT. Together with reference TRBV9 and TRBJ2-3, the CDR3 gives the full variable domain: DSGVTQTPKHLITATGQRVTLRCSPRSGDLSVYWYQQSLDQGLQFLIQYYNGEERAKGNILERFSAQQFPDLHSELNLSSLELGDSALYFCASSGGTGGFTDTQYFGPGTRLTVL.

This clonotype was observed a handful of times. This rearrangement joins TRBV6-1 to TRBJ2-7; either TRBD1 or TRBD2 may fit D (5 bases each). CDR3 length equals 14 residues. Germline-derived CDR1 and CDR2 are MNHNS and SASEGT. V lost 1 base and J lost 3, with 10 bases in between. For the CDR3, the DNA is TGTGCCAGCAGTGAAGGGGGACCTAACTACGAGCAGTACGTC. Its translation: CASSEGGPNYEQYV.

This clonotype has just a few counts. The chain links TRBV6-5 to TRBJ1-1, with D possibly being TRBD1 (5 bases). Germline CDR1 reads MNHEY; CDR2 reads SVGAGI. The CDR3 has 12 residues. With 7 bases removed from V and 4 bases from J, the gap between germline ends came to 10 bases. The chain's CDR3 is CASKAGITEAFF. The CDR3 coding sequence is TGTGCCAGCAAAGCAGGGATCACTGAAGCTTTCTTT.

This clonotype occurred a few times. The chain employs TRBV4-2 and TRBJ1-1; D perhaps matches TRBD1 (6 bases). Per germline, CDR1 LGHNA and CDR2 YNFKEQ. The CDR3 extends over 15 amino acids. V was clipped by 1 base and J by 4 bases, with 13 bases between them. The CDR3 reads CASSQGQGLPTEAFF. The CDR3 DNA reads TGTGCCAGCAGCCAAGGGCAGGGGCTGCCCACTGAAGCTTTCTTT.

The chain combines TRBV29-1 with TRBJ2-7, with 10 bases fitting TRBD1. The CDR3 contains 12 residues. The germline CDR1 and CDR2 sequences are SQVTM and ANQGSEA. J was trimmed by 3 bases and V by 7 bases; bases with no gene match: 3. For the CDR3, the DNA is TGCAGCGCTGGGGACAGGGGCTACGAGCAGTACTTC. Protein: CSAGDRGYEQYF.

The sample holds a few counts of this clonotype. The chain is built from TRBV7-9 and TRBJ2-2, with 7 nucleotides matching TRBD1. This CDR3 is 17 amino acids long. The V segment lost 5 bases and the J segment 3 bases; nucleotides outside the gene matches: 12. In germline, CDR1 is SEHNR, CDR2 FQNEAQ (reference sequence). The CDR3: CASSPLTRGQYTGELFF. In DNA, the CDR3 is TGTGCCAGCAGCCCCCTTACCCGGGGACAGTACACCGGGGAGCTGTTTTTT.

This clonotype was seen more than once but under ten times. This chain connects TRBV10-3 to TRBJ2-1, with TRBD2 as a possible D gene (6 bases). The CDR3 has 12 residues. The V gene lost 4 bases and the J gene lost 10 bases, with 11 bases spanning the gap. CDR1 and CDR2 (germline): ENHRY, SYGVKD. CDR3 DNA: TGTGCCATCAGTGTTGGGGACTCCGAGCAGTTCTTC. It specifies CAISVGDSEQFF.

This clonotype was recorded many times. This chain connects TRBV7-8 to TRBJ1-1; D is unclear. Germline loops: CDR1 SGHVS, CDR2 FQNEAQ. The V gene lost 0 bases and the J gene lost 8 bases, with 13 bases spanning the gap. This CDR3 spans 14 amino acids. This CDR3 reads CASSLAFPQDEAFF. The CDR3 DNA is TGTGCCAGCAGCTTAGCCTTCCCTCAAGACGAAGCTTTCTTT.

The V gene is TRBV24-1, the J gene TRBJ2-3; a weak D match, TRBD2 (6 bases). The ends were cut back, 0 bases at V and 4 bases at J, with 10 bases in the middle. Germline V CDR1 and CDR2: KGHDR, SFDVKD. The CDR3 runs 15 residues. The CDR3 region has the DNA TGTGCCACCAGTGATTTGCGGGAGTCACCAGATACGCAGTATTTT. This sequence encodes CATSDLRESPDTQYF.

This clonotype was observed at least ten times. The chain recombines TRBV7-9 with TRBJ2-5; either TRBD1 or TRBD2 may supply D (5 bases each). CDR3 size: 16 residues. The germline V gene has CDR1 SEHNR and CDR2 FQNEAQ (reference sequence). V shed 5 bases and J shed 3 bases, with 19 bases lying between them. The CDR3 loop is CASSRGAGWDKETQYF. Written as DNA, the CDR3 is TGTGCCAGCAGCCGAGGGGCAGGTTGGGATAAAGAGACCCAGTACTTC.

This rearrangement joins TRBV7-2 to TRBJ2-6; no firm D call. V lost 3 bases and J lost 0, with 18 bases in between. CDR1 SGHTA and CDR2 FQGNSA come from the germline V gene. This CDR3 has 19 residues. The CDR3 loop reads CASSLYSIGENSGANVLTF. As DNA, the CDR3 is TGTGCCAGCAGCTTGTATTCGATCGGAGAGAACTCTGGGGCCAACGTCCTGACTTTC.

This clonotype was recorded at least ten times. The chain couples TRBV20-1 to TRBJ1-6, with unresolved D. CDR3 size: 13 residues. Germline V lookup: CDR1 DFQATT, CDR2 SNEGSKA (reference sequence). With 3 bases removed from V and 9 bases from J, the gap between germline ends came to 12 bases. CDR3 coding DNA: TGCAGTGCTAGCCTAGGTGCAGGTTCACCCCTCCACTTT. Its translation is CSASLGAGSPLHF.

This clonotype was observed a handful of times. This sequence joins TRBV4-3 and TRBJ2-5; TRBD1 is a possible D gene (6 bases). Germline-derived CDR1 and CDR2 are LGHNA and YSLEER. V lost 0 bases to trimming and J lost 4 bases, with 12 bases between them. The CDR3 is made up of 15 amino acids. The CDR3: CASSQEGIQGETQYF. In nucleotides, the CDR3 is TGCGCCAGCAGCCAAGAAGGGATACAGGGAGAGACCCAGTACTTC.

The chain combines TRBV28 with TRBJ1-6; D is ambiguous. The V end lost 2 bases, the J end lost 13 bases, and 15 bases lay between the germline ends. The CDR3 has 14 amino acids. Germline assignment: CDR1 MDHEN and CDR2 SYDVKM. The CDR3 DNA reads as TGTGCCAGCAGTTTAGGGCAGGATTTACGGCCCCTCCACTTT. Translation: CASSLGQDLRPLHF.

V usage is TRBV20-1 and J usage is TRBJ2-3; D unclear. The germline gives CDR1 DFQATT, CDR2 SNEGSKA (reference sequence). The V end was cut by 6 bases, the J end by 0 bases, with 7 bases between. This CDR3 spans 12 amino acids. The CDR3 reads CSAKLSTDTQYF. CDR3 coding DNA: TGCAGTGCCAAATTGAGCACAGATACGCAGTATTTT.

This chain connects TRBV18 to TRBJ2-1; 16 positions match TRBD2. Trimming cost V 1 base and J 5 bases; bases outside gene matches: 8. CDR1 KGHSH and CDR2 LQKENI come from the germline V gene. The CDR3 is 19 residues long. The CDR3 spells CASSPLAGTSGRAHNEQFF. The DNA for the CDR3 is TGTGCCAGCTCACCACTGGCCGGGACTAGCGGGAGGGCGCACAATGAGCAGTTCTTC.

The rearrangement links TRBV7-3 to TRBJ2-1; TRBD2 matches 7 bases. Germline assignment: CDR1 SGHTA and CDR2 FQGTGA. Trimming cost V 6 bases and J 4 bases; bases outside gene matches: 12. The CDR3 loop spans 16 amino acids. The CDR3 coding sequence is TGTGCCAGCAGTTCGTCCGCGGGAGCAGCTTACAATGAGCAGTTCTTC. This translates into CASSSSAGAAYNEQFF.

This clonotype came up a few times. CDR3 sequence reads: CATSDLSLTPYEQYV. The CDR3 region has the DNA TGTGCCACCAGTGATTTGTCCCTTACCCCCTACGAGCAGTACGTC. The chain links TRBV24-1 to TRBJ2-7; D remains ambiguous. With 0 bases removed from V and 2 bases from J, the gap between germline ends came to 10 bases. Germline V gene lookup returns CDR1 KGHDR and CDR2 SFDVKD. CDR3 size: 15 residues.